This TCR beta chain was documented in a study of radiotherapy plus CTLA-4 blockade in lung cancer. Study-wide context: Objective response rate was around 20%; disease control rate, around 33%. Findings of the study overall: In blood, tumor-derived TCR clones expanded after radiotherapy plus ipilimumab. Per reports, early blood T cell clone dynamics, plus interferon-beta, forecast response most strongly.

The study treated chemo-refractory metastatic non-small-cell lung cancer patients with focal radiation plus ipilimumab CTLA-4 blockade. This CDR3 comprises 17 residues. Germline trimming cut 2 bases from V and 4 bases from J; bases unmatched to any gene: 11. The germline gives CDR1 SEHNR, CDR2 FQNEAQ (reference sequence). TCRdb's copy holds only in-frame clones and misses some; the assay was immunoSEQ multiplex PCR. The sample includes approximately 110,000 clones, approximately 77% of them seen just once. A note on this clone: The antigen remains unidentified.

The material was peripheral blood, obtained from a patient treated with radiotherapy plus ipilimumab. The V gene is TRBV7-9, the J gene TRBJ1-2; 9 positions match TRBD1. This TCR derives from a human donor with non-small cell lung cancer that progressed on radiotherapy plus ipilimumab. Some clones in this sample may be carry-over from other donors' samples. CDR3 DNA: TGTGCCAGCAGCTTATTGTACAGGGGGCAGTTGTCCTATGGCTACACCTTC. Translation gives CASSLLYRGQLSYGYTF.